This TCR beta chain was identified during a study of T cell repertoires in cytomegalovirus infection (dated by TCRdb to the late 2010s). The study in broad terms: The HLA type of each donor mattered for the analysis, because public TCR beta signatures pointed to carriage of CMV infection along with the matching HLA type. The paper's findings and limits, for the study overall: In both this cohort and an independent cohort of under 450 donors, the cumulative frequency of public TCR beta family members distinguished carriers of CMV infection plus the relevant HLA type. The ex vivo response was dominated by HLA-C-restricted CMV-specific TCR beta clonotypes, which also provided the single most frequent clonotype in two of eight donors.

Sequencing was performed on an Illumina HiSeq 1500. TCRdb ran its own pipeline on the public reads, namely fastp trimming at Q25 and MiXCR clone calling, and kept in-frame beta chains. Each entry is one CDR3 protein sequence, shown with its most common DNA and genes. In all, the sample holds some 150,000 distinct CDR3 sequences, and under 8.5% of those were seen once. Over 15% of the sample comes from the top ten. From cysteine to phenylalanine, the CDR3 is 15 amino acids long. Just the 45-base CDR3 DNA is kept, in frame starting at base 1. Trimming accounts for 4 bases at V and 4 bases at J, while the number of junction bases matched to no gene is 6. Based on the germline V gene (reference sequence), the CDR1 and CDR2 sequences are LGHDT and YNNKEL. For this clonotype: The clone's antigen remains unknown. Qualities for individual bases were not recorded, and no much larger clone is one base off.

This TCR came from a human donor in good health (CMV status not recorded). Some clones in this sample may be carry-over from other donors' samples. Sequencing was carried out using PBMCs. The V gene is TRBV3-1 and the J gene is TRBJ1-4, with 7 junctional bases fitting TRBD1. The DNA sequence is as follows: TGTGCCAGCAGCCGCCGGGACAGATATAATGAAAAACTGTTTTTT. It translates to CASSRRDRYNEKLFF.